This T cell receptor beta chain emerged from a study of cytomegalovirus exposure and HLA in healthy donors. Germline V CDR1 and CDR2: SGHRS, YFSETQ. The CDR3 has 14 residues. Trimming removed 3 bases from V and 2 bases from J; junction bases left unmatched: 4. PCR used 60 Vbeta primers and 13 Jbeta primers. Only in-frame clones appear in the TCRdb table, and some are missing; sequencing was by immunoSEQ multiplex PCR. Of over 40,000 clones in the sample, about 60% are singletons; the top ten hold around 12%. The clonotype comes from a man in his sixties in good health and CMV-seropositive. Sequenced sample: PBMCs. This rearrangement joins TRBV5-1 to TRBJ2-7, with 8 positions matching TRBD2. CDR3 in DNA: TGCGCCAGCAGCTCGACTAGCGAGGCCTACGAGCAGTACTTC. Protein: CASSSTSEAYEQYF.